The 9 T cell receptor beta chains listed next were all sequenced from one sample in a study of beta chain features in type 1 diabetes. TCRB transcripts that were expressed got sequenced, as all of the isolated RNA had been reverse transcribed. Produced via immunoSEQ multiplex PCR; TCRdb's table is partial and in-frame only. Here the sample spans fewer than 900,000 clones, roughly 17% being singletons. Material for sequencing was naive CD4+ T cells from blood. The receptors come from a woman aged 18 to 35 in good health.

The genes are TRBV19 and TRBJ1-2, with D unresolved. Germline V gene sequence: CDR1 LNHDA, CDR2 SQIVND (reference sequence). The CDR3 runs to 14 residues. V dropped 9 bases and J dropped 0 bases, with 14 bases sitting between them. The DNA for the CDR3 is TGTGCCAGCGTCCGCGGCCCTGCTAACTATGGCTACACCTTC. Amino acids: CASVRGPANYGYTF.

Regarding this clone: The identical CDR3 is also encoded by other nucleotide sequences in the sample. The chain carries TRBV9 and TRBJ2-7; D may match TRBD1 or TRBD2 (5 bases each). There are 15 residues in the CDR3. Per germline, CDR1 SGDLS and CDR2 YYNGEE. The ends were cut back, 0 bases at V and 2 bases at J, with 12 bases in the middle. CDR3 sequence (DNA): TGTGCCAGCAGCGTAGGTGGGACCACAACCTACGAGCAGTACTTC. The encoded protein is CASSVGGTTTYEQYF. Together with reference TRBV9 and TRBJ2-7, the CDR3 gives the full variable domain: DSGVTQTPKHLITATGQRVTLRCSPRSGDLSVYWYQQSLDQGLQFLIQYYNGEERAKGNILERFSAQQFPDLHSELNLSSLELGDSALYFCASSVGGTTTYEQYFGPGTRLTVT.

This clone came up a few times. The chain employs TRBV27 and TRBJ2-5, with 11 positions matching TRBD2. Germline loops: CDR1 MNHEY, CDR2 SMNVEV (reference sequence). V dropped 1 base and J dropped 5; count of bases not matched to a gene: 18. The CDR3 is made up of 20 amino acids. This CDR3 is CASSLLGTGRTSGHGETQYF. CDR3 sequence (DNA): TGTGCCAGCAGTTTATTGGGGACAGGACGGACTAGCGGGCACGGGGAGACCCAGTACTTC.

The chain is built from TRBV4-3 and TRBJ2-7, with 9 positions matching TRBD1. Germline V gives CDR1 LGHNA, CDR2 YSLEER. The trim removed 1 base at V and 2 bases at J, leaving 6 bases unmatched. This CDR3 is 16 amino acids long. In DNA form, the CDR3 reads TGCGCCAGCAGCCAAGTCTCCGGGACAGGGACCTACGAGCAGTACTTC. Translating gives CASSQVSGTGTYEQYF.

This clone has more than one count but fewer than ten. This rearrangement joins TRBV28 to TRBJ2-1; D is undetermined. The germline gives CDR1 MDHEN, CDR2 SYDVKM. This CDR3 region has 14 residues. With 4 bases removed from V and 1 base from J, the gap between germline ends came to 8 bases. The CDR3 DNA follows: TGTGCCAGCAGTTGGGGTCAATCCTACAATGAGCAGTTCTTC. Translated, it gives CASSWGQSYNEQFF.

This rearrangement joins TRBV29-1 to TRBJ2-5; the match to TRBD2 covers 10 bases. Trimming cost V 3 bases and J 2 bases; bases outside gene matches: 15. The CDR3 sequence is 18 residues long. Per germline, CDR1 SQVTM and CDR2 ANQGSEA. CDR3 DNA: TGCAGCGTTGATCTGCTGACTAGCGGGCAAGGCTCTCAAGAGACCCAGTACTTC. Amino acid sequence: CSVDLLTSGQGSQETQYF.

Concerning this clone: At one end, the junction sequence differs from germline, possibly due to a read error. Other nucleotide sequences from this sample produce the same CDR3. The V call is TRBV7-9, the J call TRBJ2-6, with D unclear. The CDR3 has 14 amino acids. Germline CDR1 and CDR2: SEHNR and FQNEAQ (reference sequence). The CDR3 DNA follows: TGCGCCAGCAGCCCCGGCTCTGGGGCCAACGTCCTGACTTTC. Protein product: CASSPGSGANVLTF.

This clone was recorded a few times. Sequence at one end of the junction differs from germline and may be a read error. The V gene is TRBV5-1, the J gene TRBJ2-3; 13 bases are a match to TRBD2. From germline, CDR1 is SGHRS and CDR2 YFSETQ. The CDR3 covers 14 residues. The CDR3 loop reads CASSSGLAGVPFSF. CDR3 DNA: TGCGCCAGCAGCTCTGGACTAGCGGGAGTCCCTTTCTCCTTT. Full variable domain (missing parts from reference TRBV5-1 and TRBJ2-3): KAGVTQTPRYLIKTRGQQVTLSCSPISGHRSVSWYQQTPGQGLQFLFEYFSETQRNKGNFPGRFSGRQFSNSRSEMNVSTLELGDSALYLCASSSGLAGVPFSFGPGTRLTVL.

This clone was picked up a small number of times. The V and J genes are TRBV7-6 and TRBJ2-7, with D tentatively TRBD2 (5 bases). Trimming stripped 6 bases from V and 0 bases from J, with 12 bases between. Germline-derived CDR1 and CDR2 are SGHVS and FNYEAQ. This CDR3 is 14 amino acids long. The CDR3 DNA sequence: TGTGCCAGCAGTAGTACCGGGATCTCCTACGAGCAGTACTTC. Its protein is CASSSTGISYEQYF.